One sample yielded the 25 T cell receptor beta chains listed below, sequenced in a study of monozygotic twins with inflammatory bowel disease (dated by TCRdb to the late 2010s). Library preparation employed 5' RACE. The sequencer listed for this sample is Illumina HiSeq 2500. After reprocessing by TCRdb, each CDR3 protein sequence is one entry, and no DNA is given. For this sample, the table gives some 200,000 distinct CDR3 sequences. The ten largest clones add up to 1.5% to 2% of the sample. The specimen sequenced was blood. The source is a human donor with ulcerative colitis or Crohn's disease, or a healthy co-twin of an affected twin (not recorded which).

The chain joins TRBV4-2 to TRBJ1-1; lacking DNA, the TRBD1 call made by TCRdb goes unchecked. Germline V lookup: CDR1 LGHNA, CDR2 YNFKEQ. CDR3 length: 19 amino acids. CDR3 sequence reads: CASSQDRPGLTLMNTEAFF.

The V gene is TRBV2, the J gene TRBJ1-1. CDR3 length: 12 residues. Germline V gives CDR1 SNHLY, CDR2 FYNNEI. This CDR3 is CASSKGRGEAFF.

The chain employs TRBV6-1 and TRBJ2-2; TCRdb designates TRBD2, a call that cannot be tested without DNA. Germline V gene sequence: CDR1 MNHNS, CDR2 SASEGT. The CDR3 has 14 amino acids. CDR3 region: CASTPRGGTPTHFF.

The rearrangement links TRBV10-2 to TRBJ1-4; TCRdb outputs TRBD1, but without DNA this stays unchecked. Germline V gene lookup returns CDR1 WSHSY and CDR2 SAAADI. The CDR3 totals 14 residues. The CDR3 loop is CASSKTGPNEKLFF.

The chain combines TRBV12-3 or TRBV12-4 with TRBJ2-3; lacking DNA, the TRBD1 call made by TCRdb goes unchecked. The CDR3 contains 14 residues. This chain's CDR3 is CASGRRLNTDTQYF.

This chain uses TRBV3-1 with TRBJ2-5. Germline CDR1 reads LGHDT; CDR2 reads YNNKEL (reference sequence). This CDR3 is 15 amino acids long. The CDR3 is CASSQGITEVETQYF.

V usage is TRBV5-1 and J usage is TRBJ1-1. The CDR3 has 14 residues. CDR1 is SGHRS and CDR2 is YFSETQ in the germline V gene. This CDR3 reads CASSLEVYNTEAFF.

This chain uses TRBV5-1 with TRBJ2-5; TCRdb reports TRBD2, a call that lacks DNA to check it against. CDR3 size: 13 residues. Germline-derived CDR1 and CDR2 are SGHRS and YFSETQ. The CDR3 reads CASSRGLQETQYF. Together with reference TRBV5-1 and TRBJ2-5, the CDR3 gives the full variable domain: KAGVTQTPRYLIKTRGQQVTLSCSPISGHRSVSWYQQTPGQGLQFLFEYFSETQRNKGNFPGRFSGRQFSNSRSEMNVSTLELGDSALYLCASSRGLQETQYFGPGTRLLVL.

The chain combines TRBV2 with TRBJ2-2. This CDR3 is 13 amino acids long. Germline V gene sequence: CDR1 SNHLY, CDR2 FYNNEI. CDR3 amino acids: CASSLIATGELFF.

The chain employs TRBV5-5 and TRBJ1-5; as DNA is missing, the TRBD1 call by TCRdb cannot be tested. CDR3 size: 15 residues. Per the germline V gene, CDR1 is SGHKS and CDR2 is YYEKEE (reference sequence). The CDR3 sequence: CASSPRGRGKQPQHF.

The rearrangement links TRBV4-1 to TRBJ1-4. Looked up from germline, CDR1 is MGHRA and CDR2 is YSYEKL. The CDR3 consists of 15 residues. The CDR3 sequence: CASSQEAATNEKLFF.

This chain uses TRBV29-1 with TRBJ2-3; TCRdb's D gene call, TRBD1, goes unchecked for lack of DNA. The CDR3 is made up of 14 amino acids. Germline CDR1 reads SQVTM; CDR2 reads ANQGSEA. The CDR3 here is CSVGQGGVRDTQYF.

J is TRBJ1-5 and V is TRBV9; the TCRdb D gene call, TRBD1, has no DNA to confirm it. This CDR3 comprises 14 residues. Germline V CDR1 and CDR2: SGDLS, YYNGEE. This CDR3 is CASSGGQPNQPQHF. Variable domain in full (rest from reference TRBV9 and TRBJ1-5): DSGVTQTPKHLITATGQRVTLRCSPRSGDLSVYWYQQSLDQGLQFLIQYYNGEERAKGNILERFSAQQFPDLHSELNLSSLELGDSALYFCASSGGQPNQPQHFGDGTRLSIL.

V and J are TRBV7-9 and TRBJ2-7; TCRdb selects TRBD1, and the lack of DNA leaves this call unchecked. CDR1 is SEHNR and CDR2 is FQNEAQ in the germline V gene (reference sequence). The CDR3 length is 15 residues. Here the CDR3 reads CASSSQGGQHYEQYF.

The V gene is TRBV6-5, the J gene TRBJ2-5; no DNA is available, so the TRBD1 call from TCRdb remains unchecked. Germline V lookup: CDR1 MNHEY, CDR2 SVGAGI. The CDR3 totals 14 residues. This chain's CDR3 is CASSWDTLQETQYF.

The chain combines TRBV11-1 with TRBJ1-2; TCRdb selects TRBD1, and the lack of DNA leaves this call unchecked. The CDR3 consists of 13 residues. Germline loops: CDR1 SGHAT, CDR2 FQDESV (reference sequence). CDR3 protein: CASSSKDREGYTF.

This chain connects TRBV2 to TRBJ1-5. The V gene's germline CDR1 is SNHLY and CDR2 FYNNEI. The CDR3 is 17 residues long. This CDR3 reads CASSEWRGIGGNQPQHF.

The rearrangement links TRBV18 to TRBJ1-1. The CDR3 extends over 14 amino acids. Germline lookup yields CDR1 KGHSH and CDR2 LQKENI. CDR3 region: CASSPPGGVAEAFF.

V usage is TRBV13 and J usage is TRBJ2-3; without DNA, the TCRdb call of TRBD1 cannot be checked. Germline values: CDR1 PRHDT, CDR2 FYEKMQ (reference sequence). There are 19 residues in the CDR3. The CDR3 protein is CASSLTGFGGSAVADTQYF.

The chain uses TRBV2 and TRBJ1-1; TCRdb outputs TRBD1, but without DNA this stays unchecked. Germline V gene data show CDR1 as SNHLY and CDR2 as FYNNEI. The CDR3 runs to 13 residues. CDR3 sequence: CASRRDGNTEAFF.

The V call is TRBV3-1, the J call TRBJ1-5. Germline V lookup: CDR1 LGHDT, CDR2 YNNKEL (reference sequence). CDR3 length: 14 residues. CDR3 protein: CASSLRGSNQPQHF.

The CDR3 sequence: CASTATGGATEAFF. The chain combines TRBV5-1 with TRBJ1-1; TCRdb reports TRBD1, a call that lacks DNA to check it against. The CDR3 runs 14 residues. From germline, CDR1 is SGHRS and CDR2 YFSETQ.

This chain links TRBV20-1 with TRBJ2-3; TCRdb proposes TRBD1, but this gene call is untestable without DNA. Per germline, CDR1 DFQATT and CDR2 SNEGSKA (reference sequence). There are 13 residues in the CDR3. CDR3 sequence reads: CSAKRSGPNTQYF.

The rearrangement uses TRBV5-1 and TRBJ1-2; lacking DNA, the TRBD1 call made by TCRdb goes unchecked. The CDR3 totals 21 residues. Germline lookup yields CDR1 SGHRS and CDR2 YFSETQ. The CDR3 sequence is CASSIIFRGNYRYHPNYGYTF.

The J gene is TRBJ2-7, the V gene TRBV5-1. Germline-derived CDR1 and CDR2 are SGHRS and YFSETQ. CDR3 length equals 15 residues. The CDR3 loop is CASSLWGSFSYEQYF.